In its sample, the clone carrying this TCR beta chain was seen many times. As yet, its antigen is unknown. Patients with ophthalmopathy all had a Clinical Activity Score of at least 3, a NOSPECS grade of at least 4 and duration under 3 months. Reasons for excluding patients were uncontrolled infection, other autoimmune disease, pregnancy or lactation. There were TCR beta CDR3 regions amplified from RNA transcripts. With the HTBI primer set, the TCR CDR3 went through a first round of RT-PCR. TCRdb recomputed calls from the multiplex PCR reads with MiXCR, one row per CDR3 protein. The table shows 620,000 or so distinct CDR3 sequences, with roughly 14% occurring only once. The entry originates in a study of T cells in Graves' hyperthyroidism and ophthalmopathy. In the study overall: Peripheral blood was secured at the point of initial diagnosis, before any treatment. Study-wide results and limits: Prediction of ophthalmopathy progression came a median approximately 6.5 months pre-onset.

J gave up 3 bases and V 6 bases, and 3 bases lay outside the gene matches. CDR1 and CDR2 from the germline V gene are MDHEN and SYDVKM. The length of the CDR3 is 13 residues. This clonotype was sampled from a woman between 50 and 59 years old with Graves' ophthalmopathy. Sequencing was performed on blood. This chain uses TRBV28 with TRBJ1-1; 8 bases line up with TRBD1. The CDR3 loop is CASSTTGDTEAFF. The CDR3 coding sequence is TGTGCCAGCAGCACGACAGGGGACACTGAAGCTTTCTTT.